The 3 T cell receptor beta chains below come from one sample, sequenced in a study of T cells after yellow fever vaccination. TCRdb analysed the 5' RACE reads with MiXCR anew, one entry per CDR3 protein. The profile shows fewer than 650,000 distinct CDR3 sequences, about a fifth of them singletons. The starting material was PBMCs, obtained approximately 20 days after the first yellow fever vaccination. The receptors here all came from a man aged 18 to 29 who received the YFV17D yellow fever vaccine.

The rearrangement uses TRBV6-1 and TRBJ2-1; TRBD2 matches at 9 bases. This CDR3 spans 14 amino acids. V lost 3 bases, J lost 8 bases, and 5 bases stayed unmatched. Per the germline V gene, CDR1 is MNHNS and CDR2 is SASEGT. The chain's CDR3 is CASSDRRGGYEQFF. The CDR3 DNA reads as TGTGCCAGCAGTGATAGGCGGGGGGGTTATGAGCAGTTCTTC.

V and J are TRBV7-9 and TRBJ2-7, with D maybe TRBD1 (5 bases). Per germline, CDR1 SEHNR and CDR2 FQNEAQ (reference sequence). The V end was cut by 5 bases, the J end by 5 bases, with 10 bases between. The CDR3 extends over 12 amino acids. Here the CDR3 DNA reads TGTGCCAGCAGCGGACAATCCCACGAGCAGTACTTC. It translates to CASSGQSHEQYF.

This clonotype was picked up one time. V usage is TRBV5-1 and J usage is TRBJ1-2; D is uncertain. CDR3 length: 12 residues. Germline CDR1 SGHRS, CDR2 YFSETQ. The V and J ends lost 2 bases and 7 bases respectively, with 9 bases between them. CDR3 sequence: CASSLRGFGYTF. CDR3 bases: TGCGCCAGCAGCTTACGGGGATTTGGCTACACCTTC.